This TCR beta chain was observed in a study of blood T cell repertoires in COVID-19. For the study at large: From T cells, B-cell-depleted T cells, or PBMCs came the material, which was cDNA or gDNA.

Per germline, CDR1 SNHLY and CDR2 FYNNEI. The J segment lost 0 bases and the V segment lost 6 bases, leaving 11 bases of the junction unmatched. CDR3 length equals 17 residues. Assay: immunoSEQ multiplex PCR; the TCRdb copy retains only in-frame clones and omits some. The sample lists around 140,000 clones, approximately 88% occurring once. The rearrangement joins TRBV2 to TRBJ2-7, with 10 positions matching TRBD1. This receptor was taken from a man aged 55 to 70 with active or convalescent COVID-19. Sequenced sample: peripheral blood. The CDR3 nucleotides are TGTGCCAGCAGCAATCCTTCGGACAGGGGGTTCTCCTACGAGCAGTACTTC. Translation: CASSNPSDRGFSYEQYF.